This T cell receptor beta chain was identified in a study of cytomegalovirus exposure and HLA in healthy donors. The V segment lost 7 bases and the J segment 2 bases; nucleotides outside the gene matches: 5. Germline loops: CDR1 LNHDA, CDR2 SQIVND (reference sequence). The CDR3 is 14 residues long. Study-level points and caveats: A few of the chains that were CMV-associated were confirmed in vitro to be specific for CMV antigens. After further analysis at a later stage, 16,951 TCR beta sequences were associated with HLA alleles at 0.05 false discovery rate.

It was with 60 Vbeta and 13 Jbeta primers that the PCR ran. Libraries were prepared by immunoSEQ multiplex PCR; TCRdb keeps only in-frame clonotypes and omits some of them. The data show roughly 38,000 clones, with 90% seen just once and 2% to 3% held by the top ten. Turning to this clone: The antigen remains unidentified.

The clonotype comes from a woman under 30 in good health and CMV-seronegative. Sequenced: PBMCs. The chain recombines TRBV19 with TRBJ2-7; 10 bases line up with TRBD2. The CDR3 nucleotides are TGTGCCAGTACCCGGACTAGCGGACCCTACGAGCAGTACTTC. This gives the protein CASTRTSGPYEQYF. Variable domain in full (rest from reference TRBV19 and TRBJ2-7): DGGITQSPKYLFRKEGQNVTLSCEQNLNHDAMYWYRQDPGQGLRLIYYSQIVNDFQKGDIAEGYSVSREKKESFPLTVTSAQKNPTAFYLCASTRTSGPYEQYFGPGTRLTVT.